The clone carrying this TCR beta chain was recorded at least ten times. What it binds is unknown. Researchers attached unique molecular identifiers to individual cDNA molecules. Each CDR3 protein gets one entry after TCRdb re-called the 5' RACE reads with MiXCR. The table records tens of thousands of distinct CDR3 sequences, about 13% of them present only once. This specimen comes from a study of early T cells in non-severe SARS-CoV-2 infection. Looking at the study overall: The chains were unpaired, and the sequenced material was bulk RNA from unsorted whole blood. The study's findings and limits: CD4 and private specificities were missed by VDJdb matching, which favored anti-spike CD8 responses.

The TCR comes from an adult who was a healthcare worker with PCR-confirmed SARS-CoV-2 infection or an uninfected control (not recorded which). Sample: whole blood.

DNA for the CDR3: TGCAGTGCTAGACTAGCGGGAGACACCGGGGAGCTGTTTTTT. It is translated as CSARLAGDTGELFF. This chain joins TRBV20-1 and TRBJ2-2; 10 nucleotides agree with TRBD2. After removal of 2 bases from V and 3 bases from J, the junction contained 0 bases not matched to a gene. The CDR3 totals 14 residues. Germline CDR1 DFQATT, CDR2 SNEGSKA (reference sequence).